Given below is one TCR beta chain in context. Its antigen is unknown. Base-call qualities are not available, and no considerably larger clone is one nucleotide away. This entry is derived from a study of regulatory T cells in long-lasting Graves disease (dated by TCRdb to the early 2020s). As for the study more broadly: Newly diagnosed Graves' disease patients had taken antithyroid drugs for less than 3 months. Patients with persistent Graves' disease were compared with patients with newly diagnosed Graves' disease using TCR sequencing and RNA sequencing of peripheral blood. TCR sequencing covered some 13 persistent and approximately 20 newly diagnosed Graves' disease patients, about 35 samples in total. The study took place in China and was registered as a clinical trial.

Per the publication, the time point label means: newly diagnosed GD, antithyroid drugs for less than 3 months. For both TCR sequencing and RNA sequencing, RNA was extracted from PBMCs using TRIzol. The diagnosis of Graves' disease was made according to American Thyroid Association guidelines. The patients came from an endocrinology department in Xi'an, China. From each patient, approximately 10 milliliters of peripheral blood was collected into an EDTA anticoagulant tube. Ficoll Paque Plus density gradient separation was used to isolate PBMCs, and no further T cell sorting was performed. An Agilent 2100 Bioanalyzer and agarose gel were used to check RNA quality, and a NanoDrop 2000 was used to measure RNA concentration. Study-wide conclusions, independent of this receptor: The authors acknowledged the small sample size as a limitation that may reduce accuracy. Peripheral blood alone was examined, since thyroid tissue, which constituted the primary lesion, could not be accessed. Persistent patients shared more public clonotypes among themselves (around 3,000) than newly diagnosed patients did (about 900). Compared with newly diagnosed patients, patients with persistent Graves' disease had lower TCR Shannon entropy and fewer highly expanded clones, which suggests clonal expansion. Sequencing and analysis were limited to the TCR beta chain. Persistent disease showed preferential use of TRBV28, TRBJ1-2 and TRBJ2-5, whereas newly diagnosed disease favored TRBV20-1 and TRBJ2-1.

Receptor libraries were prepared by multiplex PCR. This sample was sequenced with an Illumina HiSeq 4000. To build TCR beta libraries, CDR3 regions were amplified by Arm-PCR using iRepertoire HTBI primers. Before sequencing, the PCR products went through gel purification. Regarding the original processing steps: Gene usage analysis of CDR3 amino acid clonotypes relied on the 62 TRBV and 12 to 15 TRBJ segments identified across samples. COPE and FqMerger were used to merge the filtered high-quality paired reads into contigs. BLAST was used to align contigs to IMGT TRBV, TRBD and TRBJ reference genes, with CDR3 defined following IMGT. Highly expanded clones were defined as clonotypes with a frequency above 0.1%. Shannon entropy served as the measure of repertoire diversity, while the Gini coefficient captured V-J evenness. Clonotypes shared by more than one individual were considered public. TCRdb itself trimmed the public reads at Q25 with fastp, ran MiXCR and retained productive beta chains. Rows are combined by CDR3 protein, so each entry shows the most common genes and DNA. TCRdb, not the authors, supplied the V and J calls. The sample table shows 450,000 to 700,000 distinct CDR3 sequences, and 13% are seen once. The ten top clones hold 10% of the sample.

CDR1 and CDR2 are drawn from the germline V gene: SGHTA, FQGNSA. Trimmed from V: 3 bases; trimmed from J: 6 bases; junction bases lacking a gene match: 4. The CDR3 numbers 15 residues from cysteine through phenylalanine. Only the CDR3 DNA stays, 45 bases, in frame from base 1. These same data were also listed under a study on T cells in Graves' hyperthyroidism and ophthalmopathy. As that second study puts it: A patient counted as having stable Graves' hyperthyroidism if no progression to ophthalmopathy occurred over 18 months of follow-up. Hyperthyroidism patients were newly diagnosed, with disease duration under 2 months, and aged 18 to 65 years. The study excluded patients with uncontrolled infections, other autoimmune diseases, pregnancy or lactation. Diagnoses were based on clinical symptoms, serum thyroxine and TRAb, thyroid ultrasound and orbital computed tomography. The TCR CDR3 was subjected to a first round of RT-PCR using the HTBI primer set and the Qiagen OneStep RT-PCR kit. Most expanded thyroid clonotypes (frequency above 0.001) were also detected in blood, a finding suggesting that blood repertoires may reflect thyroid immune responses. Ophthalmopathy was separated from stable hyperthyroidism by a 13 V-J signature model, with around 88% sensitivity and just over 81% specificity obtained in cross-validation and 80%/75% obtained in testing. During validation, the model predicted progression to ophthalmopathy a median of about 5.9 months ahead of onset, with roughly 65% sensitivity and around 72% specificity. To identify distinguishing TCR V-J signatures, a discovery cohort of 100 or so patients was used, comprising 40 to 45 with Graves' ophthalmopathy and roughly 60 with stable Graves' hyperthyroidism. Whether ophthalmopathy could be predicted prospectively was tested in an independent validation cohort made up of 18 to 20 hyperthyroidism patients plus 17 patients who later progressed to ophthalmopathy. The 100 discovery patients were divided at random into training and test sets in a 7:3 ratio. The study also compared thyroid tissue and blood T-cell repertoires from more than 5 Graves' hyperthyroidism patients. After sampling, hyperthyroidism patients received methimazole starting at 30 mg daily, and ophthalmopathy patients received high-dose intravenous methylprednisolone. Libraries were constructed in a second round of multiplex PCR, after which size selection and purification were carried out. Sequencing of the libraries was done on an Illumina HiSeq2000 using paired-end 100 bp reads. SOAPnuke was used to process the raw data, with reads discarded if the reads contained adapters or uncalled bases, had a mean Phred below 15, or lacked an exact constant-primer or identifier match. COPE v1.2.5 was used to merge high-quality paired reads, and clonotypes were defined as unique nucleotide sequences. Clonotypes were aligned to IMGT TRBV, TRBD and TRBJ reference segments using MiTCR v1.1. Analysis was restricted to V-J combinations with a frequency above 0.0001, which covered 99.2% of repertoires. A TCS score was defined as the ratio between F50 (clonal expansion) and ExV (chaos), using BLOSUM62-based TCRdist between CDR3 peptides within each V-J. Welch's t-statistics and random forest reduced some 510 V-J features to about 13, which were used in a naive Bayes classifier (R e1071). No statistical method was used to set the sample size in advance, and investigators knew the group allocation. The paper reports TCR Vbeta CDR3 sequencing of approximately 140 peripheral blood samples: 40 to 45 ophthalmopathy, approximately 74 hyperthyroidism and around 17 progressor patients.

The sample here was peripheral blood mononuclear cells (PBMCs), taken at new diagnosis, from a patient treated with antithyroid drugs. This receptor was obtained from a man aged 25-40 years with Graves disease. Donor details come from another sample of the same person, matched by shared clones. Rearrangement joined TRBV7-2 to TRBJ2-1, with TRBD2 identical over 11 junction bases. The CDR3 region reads CASSFDSGRANEQFF. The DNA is TGTGCCAGCAGCTTTGATAGCGGGAGGGCCAATGAGCAGTTCTTC.